The 20 T cell receptor beta chains presented below share a single source sample, sequenced in a study of T cells expressing NK-cell markers. After re-calling the 5' RACE reads, TCRdb lists one entry per CDR3 protein, DNA absent. The sample holds about 460,000 distinct CDR3 sequences. Sequencing was performed on blood T cells: a sorted CD56 or NKG2C T cell subset, CD4+ or CD8+ T cells, or bulk PBMC T cells (not recorded which). Source of these receptors: a woman aged 45-59 years in good health.

The chain carries TRBV30 and TRBJ2-3; TCRdb's assignment of TRBD2 cannot be checked, as there is no DNA. Germline loops: CDR1 GTSNPN, CDR2 SVGIG (reference sequence). This CDR3 has 15 residues. The CDR3 region is CAWSETGSSTDTQYF.

The V and J genes are TRBV20-1 and TRBJ2-7; TCRdb indicates TRBD2, and absent DNA this call remains unverified. The CDR3 sequence is 14 residues long. Looked up from germline, CDR1 is DFQATT and CDR2 is SNEGSKA (reference sequence). This CDR3 reads CSARLGRPLNEQYF.

The rearrangement links TRBV10-3 to TRBJ2-1; no DNA is available, so the TRBD2 call from TCRdb remains unchecked. This CDR3 spans 15 amino acids. Germline CDR1 ENHRY, CDR2 SYGVKD. CDR3 loop: CAISGRAPRRNEQFF.

The chain employs TRBV5-1 and TRBJ2-5; TCRdb selects TRBD2, and the lack of DNA leaves this call unchecked. Germline V gene sequence: CDR1 SGHRS, CDR2 YFSETQ. The CDR3 runs 16 residues. The CDR3 is CASSPGAGGSQETQYF.

The gene calls are TRBV20-1 and TRBJ2-2; TCRdb designates TRBD1, a call that cannot be tested without DNA. This CDR3 comprises 15 residues. CDR1 and CDR2 from the germline V gene are DFQATT and SNEGSKA (reference sequence). The CDR3: CSARDSALNTGELFF.

The J gene is TRBJ2-5, the V gene TRBV7-8; TCRdb gives TRBD2 as the D gene, but with no DNA this cannot be confirmed. Germline V gives CDR1 SGHVS, CDR2 FQNEAQ. The CDR3 has 16 amino acids. The CDR3 reads CASSERIGTSRETQYF.

The CDR3 spells CSATLLSWAASYNEQFF. This rearrangement joins TRBV29-1 to TRBJ2-1; TCRdb proposes TRBD2, but this gene call is untestable without DNA. CDR3 length equals 17 residues. Per germline, CDR1 SQVTM and CDR2 ANQGSEA.

This chain links TRBV6-5 with TRBJ2-3. The CDR3 runs 14 residues. CDR1 and CDR2 from the germline V gene are MNHEY and SVGAGI. CDR3 amino acids: CASGDLPSTDTQYF.

J is TRBJ1-2 and V is TRBV24-1. The CDR3 extends over 12 amino acids. From germline, CDR1 is KGHDR and CDR2 SFDVKD. CDR3: CATSDLSRGYTF.

The rearrangement uses TRBV7-9 and TRBJ2-7; the D call of TRBD2 rests on TCRdb alone, since no DNA is present to check it. The length of the CDR3 is 19 residues. Per germline, CDR1 SEHNR and CDR2 FQNEAQ (reference sequence). The CDR3 here is CASSSNPGLAGNKAYEQYF. Supplemented by reference TRBV7-9 and TRBJ2-7, the full variable domain reads DTGVSQNPRHKITKRGQNVTFRCDPISEHNRLYWYRQTLGQGPEFLTYFQNEAQLEKSRLLSDRFSAERPKGSFSTLEIQRTEQGDSAMYLCASSSNPGLAGNKAYEQYFGPGTRLTVT.

The chain combines TRBV12-3 or TRBV12-4 with TRBJ2-1; TCRdb picks TRBD2, but there is no DNA to check that call. The CDR3 sequence is 15 residues long. The CDR3 spells CASSLGTSGGNEQFF.

The V call is TRBV4-2, the J call TRBJ2-3; TCRdb's D call of TRBD2 is untestable without DNA. CDR1 is LGHNA, CDR2 YNFKEQ, per germline. This CDR3 is 15 amino acids long. CDR3: CASSQEQRETDTQYF.

This chain uses TRBV29-1 with TRBJ2-3; TCRdb selects TRBD2, and the lack of DNA leaves this call unchecked. Germline V CDR1 and CDR2: SQVTM, ANQGSEA. The CDR3 is made up of 14 amino acids. The CDR3 spells CSVVAGWGTDTQYF.

The CDR3 spells CASSILAGLGDTQYF. The V and J genes are TRBV12-3 or TRBV12-4 and TRBJ2-3; TCRdb lists TRBD2, though no DNA is available to test this call. The CDR3 is 15 residues long.

This chain connects TRBV5-1 to TRBJ2-7. CDR3 length equals 14 residues. Germline V gene lookup returns CDR1 SGHRS and CDR2 YFSETQ. This CDR3 reads CASSLVGSSYEQYF.

V and J are TRBV5-8 and TRBJ2-5. The CDR3 spans 11 residues. The germline gives CDR1 SGHTS, CDR2 YDEGEE. CDR3 region: CATTPWGTQYF.

This chain connects TRBV24-1 to TRBJ1-2; the D call from TCRdb, TRBD1, cannot be confirmed without DNA. The CDR3 has 13 residues. Germline V gene lookup returns CDR1 KGHDR and CDR2 SFDVKD. The CDR3 protein is CATSSGGVYGYTF.

The V and J genes are TRBV6-1 and TRBJ2-3; TCRdb proposes TRBD2, but this gene call is untestable without DNA. This CDR3 contains 16 residues. Germline V CDR1 and CDR2: MNHNS, SASEGT. CDR3: CASSVSSGSELDTQYF.

This chain uses TRBV7-8 with TRBJ2-2. The CDR3 spans 14 residues. Germline V gene lookup returns CDR1 SGHVS and CDR2 FQNEAQ. CDR3 sequence: CASSLRGITGELFF.

The V gene is TRBV10-3, the J gene TRBJ1-3; without DNA, the TCRdb call of TRBD1 cannot be checked. The CDR3 has 15 residues. Germline CDR1 ENHRY, CDR2 SYGVKD. This CDR3 is CAISVGQPSGNTIYF.